These T cell receptor beta chains were read from a single sample in a study of cytomegalovirus exposure and HLA in healthy donors. Profiling relied on immunoSEQ multiplex PCR, and the TCRdb table lists in-frame clones only, not all of them. The profile shows about 130,000 clones, over 70% of them singletons. The sequencing sample was made of PBMCs. These receptors were obtained from a woman in her forties or fifties in good health and CMV-seronegative. Each CDR3 is given with its conserved first and last residue. The D gene is left open where the match is weak. Rows may omit the clone size; those that give it use once, few, many or a size class.

clone size	D gene	V gene	J gene	CDR3 protein	CDR3 DNA
NA	NA	TRBV7-9	TRBJ2-2	CSSTVTGELFF	TGTTCCAGCACCGTCACCGGGGAGCTGTTTTTT
few	TRBD1	TRBV2	TRBJ2-7	CASSVAGGYEQYF	TGTGCCAGCAGTGTCGCAGGGGGATACGAGCAGTACTTC
NA	TRBD1	TRBV19	TRBJ1-5	CASRTGSMSNQPQHF	TGTGCCAGTAGGACAGGGTCGATGAGCAATCAGCCCCAGCATTTT
NA	NA	TRBV6-6	TRBJ1-4	CASNSGATNEKLFF	TGTGCCAGCAATAGTGGTGCAACTAATGAAAAACTGTTTTTT
NA	TRBD2	TRBV7-2	TRBJ2-5	CASSTGGGETQYF	TGTGCCAGCAGCACGGGAGGAGGAGAGACCCAGTACTTC
NA	TRBD1	TRBV19	TRBJ2-7	CASSRDREYEQYF	TGTGCCAGTAGTCGGGACAGGGAATACGAGCAGTACTTC
NA	NA	TRBV12-5	TRBJ2-5	CASARDSPLETQYF	TGTGCTAGTGCCCGGGACTCACCCCTAGAGACCCAGTACTTC
NA	TRBD2	TRBV10-3	TRBJ2-1	CAISEGTSNEQFF	TGTGCCATCAGTGAGGGGACTAGCAATGAGCAGTTCTTC
few	TRBD2	TRBV7-9	TRBJ2-7	CSSSSLRGGRAGTYEQYF	TGTTCCAGCAGCTCCTTGAGGGGCGGGAGGGCCGGGACCTACGAGCAGTACTTC
once	NA	TRBV18	TRBJ1-3	CASSLAGTGTSGNTIYF	TGTGCCAGCTCACTTGCCGGTACAGGAACCTCTGGAAACACCATATATTTT
NA	NA	TRBV6-1	TRBJ1-1	CASSIQGNTEAFF	TGTGCCAGCAGTATCCAGGGAAACACTGAAGCTTTCTTT
NA	TRBD1	TRBV2	TRBJ2-5	CASGSNRGYGGETQYF	TGTGCCAGCGGAAGCAACAGGGGGTACGGAGGGGAGACCCAGTACTTC
once	NA	TRBV23-1	TRBJ1-5	CASSQSMSLEDQPQHF	TGCGCCAGCAGTCAATCGATGTCCCTGGAGGATCAGCCCCAGCATTTT
NA	TRBD2	TRBV6-5	TRBJ2-2	CASGLAANTGELFF	TGTGCCAGCGGACTAGCGGCGAACACCGGGGAGCTGTTTTTT
NA	NA	TRBV6-5	TRBJ2-5	CASSYFGGQETQYF	TGTGCCAGCAGTTACTTCGGCGGTCAAGAGACCCAGTACTTC
NA	TRBD1	TRBV9	TRBJ1-4	CASSTKGQGHEKLFF	TGTGCCAGCAGCACAAAGGGACAGGGGCATGAAAAACTGTTTTTT
NA	NA	TRBV28	TRBJ2-7	CASSPELRTYEQYF	TGTGCCAGCAGCCCCGAGTTAAGAACCTACGAGCAGTACTTC
NA	NA	TRBV28	TRBJ2-2	CASNLMNRGELFF	TGTGCCAGCAACCTAATGAACCGGGGGGAGCTGTTTTTT
few	TRBD2	TRBV7-9	TRBJ2-1	CASSLELAGGPREQFF	TGTGCCAGCAGCTTAGAACTAGCGGGAGGGCCGAGGGAGCAGTTCTTC
NA	TRBD1	TRBV28	TRBJ2-7	CASSSPGTGGGYEQYF	TGTGCCAGCAGTTCCCCCGGGACAGGGGGCGGGTACGAGCAGTACTTC
NA	NA	TRBV7-3	TRBJ2-2	CSSQGTITGELFF	TGTTCCTCCCAGGGGACTATCACCGGGGAGCTGTTTTTT
NA	NA	TRBV6-5	TRBJ1-5	CAIRWLSNQPQHF	TGTGCCATTCGATGGCTTAGCAATCAGCCCCAGCATTTT
NA	NA	TRBV18	TRBJ2-1	CASSQGLEQFF	TGTGCCAGCTCACAGGGGTTGGAGCAGTTCTTC